A few counts support the clone carrying this TCR beta chain. Its target is not known. The data stem from a study of T-cell memory formation after mild COVID-19. Study-wide results and limits: There was a balanced CD4/CD8 profile in clones contracting day 15 to 85, and later expanders leaned CD4+. Among clones peaking at day 37 in the second wave, SARS-CoV-2 specificity remained unconfirmed.

Constant-segment-primed 5'RACE gave TCR alpha and TCR beta cDNA libraries with sample barcodes and UMIs. One entry per CDR3 protein, called by TCRdb with MiXCR from the 5' RACE reads. The sample has about 410,000 distinct CDR3 sequences, around 22% seen once. Germline CDR1 reads SGHTA; CDR2 reads FQGNSA. With V trimmed by 4 bases and J by 0 bases, 5 bases remained unmatched. CDR3 size: 15 residues. The gene calls are TRBV7-2 and TRBJ2-5, with 7 bases lining up with TRBD1. The TCR sequence derives from an adult woman who had mild COVID-19 (a few samples of this study predate the infection). Cell type and time point are not known. Sample: PBMCs or a T cell subset sorted from them (not recorded which). CDR3 protein: CASSWGQLYQETQYF. CDR3 nucleotide sequence: TGTGCCAGCAGCTGGGGACAGTTGTACCAAGAGACCCAGTACTTC. Supplemented by reference TRBV7-2 and TRBJ2-5, the full variable domain reads GAGVSQSPSNKVTEKGKDVELRCDPISGHTALYWYRQSLGQGLEFLIYFQGNSAPDKSGLPSDRFSAERTGGSVSTLTIQRTQQEDSAVYLCASSWGQLYQETQYFGPGTRLLVL.